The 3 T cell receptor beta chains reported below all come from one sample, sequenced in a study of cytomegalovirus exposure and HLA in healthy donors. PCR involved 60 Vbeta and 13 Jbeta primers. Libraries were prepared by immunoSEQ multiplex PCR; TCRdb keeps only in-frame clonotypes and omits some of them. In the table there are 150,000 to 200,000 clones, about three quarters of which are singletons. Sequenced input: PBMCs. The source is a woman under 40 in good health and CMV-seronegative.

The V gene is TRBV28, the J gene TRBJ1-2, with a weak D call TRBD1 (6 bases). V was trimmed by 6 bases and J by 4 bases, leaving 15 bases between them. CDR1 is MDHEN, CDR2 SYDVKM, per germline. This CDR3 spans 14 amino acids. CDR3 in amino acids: CASRGSTGTYGYTF. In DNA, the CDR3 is TGTGCCAGCAGAGGGAGTACAGGGACCTATGGCTACACCTTC.

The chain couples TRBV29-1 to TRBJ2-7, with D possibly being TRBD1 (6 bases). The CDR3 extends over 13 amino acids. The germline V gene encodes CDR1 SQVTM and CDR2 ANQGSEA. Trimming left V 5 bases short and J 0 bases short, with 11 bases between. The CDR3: CSVTRDNSYEQYF. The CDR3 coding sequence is TGCAGCGTTACCAGGGACAACTCCTACGAGCAGTACTTC.

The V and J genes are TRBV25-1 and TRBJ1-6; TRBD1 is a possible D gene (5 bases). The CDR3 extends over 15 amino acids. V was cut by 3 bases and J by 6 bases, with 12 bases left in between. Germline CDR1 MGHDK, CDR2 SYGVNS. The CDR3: CASSDLTARNSPLHF. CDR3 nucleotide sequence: TGTGCCAGCAGTGATCTGACAGCCCGTAATTCACCCCTCCACTTT.